This is a list of T cell receptor beta chains from one sample in a study of metastatic and nonmetastatic thyroid tumors. TCRdb used MiXCR to call clones anew from the PCR reads. The table has around 34,000 clones, about 20% seen once. Sequencing was carried out using blood. These receptors originate from a female donor with papillary thyroid cancer or a benign thyroid nodule (not recorded which). Some clones in this sample may be carry-over from other donors' samples. Both conserved end residues are part of each CDR3. A D gene is named only where the DNA matches it firmly. Clone size appears in some rows only: once, few, many, or a class for an expanded clone.

size	J	V	D	CDR3	DNA
many	TRBJ2-3	TRBV5-1	-	CASSFEGRYSTDTQYF	TGCGCCAGCAGCTTCGAAGGCCGATATAGCACAGATACGCAGTATTTT
few	TRBJ2-1	TRBV19	-	CASSYLAPLGNEQFF	TGTGCCAGTAGTTACCTAGCGCCCCTCGGGAATGAGCAGTTCTTC
many	TRBJ2-5	TRBV11-1	TRBD2	CASSDGLAGAGETQYF	TGTGCCAGCAGCGACGGACTAGCGGGAGCTGGTGAGACCCAGTACTTC
few	TRBJ2-2	TRBV6-1	TRBD1	CASSSGTADTGELFF	TGTGCCAGCAGTTCCGGGACAGCTGACACCGGGGAGCTGTTTTTT
-	TRBJ2-1	TRBV20-1	TRBD2	CSAGTSGRGEQFF	TGCAGTGCCGGGACTAGCGGGAGAGGTGAGCAGTTCTTC
few	TRBJ1-2	TRBV6-1	-	CATGDGGVYGYTF	TGTGCCACCGGTGATGGGGGGGTCTATGGCTACACCTTC
many	TRBJ1-4	TRBV7-6	-	CATQRGGIDNEKLFF	TGTGCCACTCAGAGGGGGGGAATAGATAATGAAAAACTGTTTTTT
many	TRBJ1-3	TRBV2	-	CASSARLGRGNTIYF	TGTGCCAGCAGTGCGAGACTGGGACGCGGAAACACCATATATTTT
many	TRBJ2-6	TRBV30	-	CASDRNSGANVLTF	TGTGCCTCTGACAGGAACTCTGGGGCCAACGTCCTGACTTTC
many	TRBJ1-1	TRBV5-6	-	CASSEVGRLEAFF	TGTGCCAGTTCGGAGGTGGGACGTTTAGAAGCTTTCTTT
few	TRBJ1-5	TRBV6-1	TRBD1	CASRSTGGRNQPQHF	TGTGCCAGCAGATCTACAGGGGGCCGCAATCAGCCCCAGCATTTT
-	TRBJ1-2	TRBV5-8	-	CASSSDLINNYGYTF	TGTGCCAGCAGCTCCGACCTAATCAATAACTATGGCTACACCTTC
-	TRBJ2-1	TRBV20-1	TRBD1	CSARVIGTEKFF	TGCAGTGCTAGAGTAATAGGGACAGAAAAATTCTTC
few	TRBJ2-3	TRBV20-1	-	CSARPGTSTDTQYF	TGCAGTGCTAGACCCGGGACTAGCACAGATACGCAGTATTTT
-	TRBJ2-7	TRBV20-1	TRBD2	CSARVGGGRHEQYF	TGCAGTGCTAGAGTGGGGGGAGGGAGGCACGAGCAGTACTTC
few	TRBJ2-7	TRBV6-2/TRBV6-3	TRBD2	CASSGETSGSYEQYF	TGTGCCAGCAGTGGGGAGACTAGCGGCTCCTACGAGCAGTACTTC
few	TRBJ1-2	TRBV19	-	CASGKGYTF	TGTGCCAGTGGTAAAGGCTACACCTTC
-	TRBJ1-2	TRBV28	-	CASSSNLQGTLSGYTF	TGTGCCAGCAGCAGTAACCTACAGGGAACCCTTTCTGGCTACACCTTC
few	TRBJ2-2	TRBV6-1	-	CASESPNTGELFF	TGTGCCAGCGAATCTCCGAACACCGGGGAGCTGTTTTTT
many	TRBJ2-2	TRBV15	-	CATSRGQGGTGELFF	TGTGCCACCAGCAGGGGGCAGGGAGGCACCGGGGAGCTGTTTTTT
many	TRBJ2-1	TRBV11-3	TRBD2	CASSLDLAGKFEQFF	TGTGCCAGCAGCTTAGATCTAGCGGGGAAATTTGAGCAGTTCTTC
-	TRBJ2-2	TRBV9	-	CASSGLRDIGAGELFF	TGTGCCAGCAGCGGGCTCCGGGACATCGGTGCCGGGGAGCTGTTTTTT
few	TRBJ2-1	TRBV11-1	TRBD2	CASSPRRLAGGLDEQFF	TGTGCCAGCAGCCCACGGCGACTAGCGGGGGGGTTGGATGAGCAGTTCTTC
many	TRBJ1-3	TRBV12-3/TRBV12-4	-	CASSLVSGNTIYF	TGTGCCAGCAGTTTAGTCTCCGGAAACACCATATATTTT
-	TRBJ2-7	TRBV28	TRBD1	CASQPRDSYSYEQYF	TGTGCCAGTCAACCCCGGGACAGCTACTCCTACGAGCAGTACTTC
-	TRBJ2-1	TRBV6-1	-	CASSEMWSSGNEQFF	TGTGCCAGCAGTGAAATGTGGAGCTCCGGGAATGAGCAGTTCTTC
many	TRBJ2-1	TRBV20-1	-	CSARKRRFGNEQFF	TGCAGTGCTAGAAAAAGGCGATTCGGCAATGAGCAGTTCTTC
medium-sized	TRBJ2-2	TRBV12-3/TRBV12-4	TRBD2	CASSFGGGPGELFF	TGTGCCAGCAGTTTTGGCGGGGGGCCCGGGGAGCTGTTTTTT
few	TRBJ2-7	TRBV6-2/TRBV6-3	TRBD2	CASSYSSGSGVSYEQYF	TGTGCCAGCAGTTACTCGAGTGGTAGCGGGGTCTCCTACGAGCAGTACTTC
many	TRBJ2-1	TRBV4-2	-	CASSRTTAEAYNEQFF	TGTGCCAGCAGCCGCACGACAGCTGAAGCCTACAATGAGCAGTTCTTC
many	TRBJ1-1	TRBV5-1	-	CASSLMGLNTEAFF	TGCGCCAGCAGCTTGATGGGGTTGAACACTGAAGCTTTCTTT
few	TRBJ2-1	TRBV6-1	-	CASSEAAGDYNEQFF	TGTGCCAGCAGTGAAGCGGCAGGGGACTACAATGAGCAGTTCTTC
many	TRBJ1-1	TRBV10-3	TRBD1	CAISWGQGDNTEAFF	TGTGCCATCAGCTGGGGACAGGGGGACAACACTGAAGCTTTCTTT
many	TRBJ1-5	TRBV27	TRBD1	CASSFGQGRNQPQHF	TGTGCCAGCAGTTTCGGACAGGGGCGCAATCAGCCCCAGCATTTT
few	TRBJ1-5	TRBV6-4	-	CASSWGGNQPQHF	TGTGCCAGCAGCTGGGGTGGTAATCAGCCCCAGCATTTT
many	TRBJ2-5	TRBV19	TRBD2	CASSIRGVETQYF	TGTGCCAGTAGTATCCGGGGGGTGGAGACCCAGTACTTC
-	TRBJ2-6	TRBV28	TRBD2	CASRSAGLAGGAGANVLTF	TGTGCCAGCAGGAGCGCGGGACTAGCGGGAGGGGCTGGGGCCAACGTCCTGACTTTC
many	TRBJ2-1	TRBV11-1	-	CASSSPARTYNEQFF	TGTGCCAGCAGCTCCCCGGCCCGCACTTACAATGAGCAGTTCTTC
once	TRBJ1-2	TRBV3-1	-	CASSQGIGRENGYTF	TGTGCCAGCAGCCAAGGGATAGGGAGGGAGAATGGCTACACCTTC
many	TRBJ2-3	TRBV30	-	CAWSSTSSVATQYF	TGTGCCTGGAGTTCCACCTCTAGTGTCGCTACGCAGTATTTT
many	TRBJ1-6	TRBV2	TRBD1	CASSPTGTDNSPLHF	TGTGCCAGCAGTCCGACCGGGACAGATAATTCACCCCTCCACTTT
many	TRBJ2-1	TRBV27	TRBD2	CASSRLAGDNEQFF	TGTGCCAGCAGCCGACTAGCGGGGGACAATGAGCAGTTCTTC
many	TRBJ2-7	TRBV7-6	-	CASSLGPGGSYEQYF	TGTGCCAGCAGCTTGGGGCCCGGAGGAAGCTACGAGCAGTACTTC
many	TRBJ2-7	TRBV6-1	TRBD2	CASSLSPSGGAYEQYF	TGTGCCAGCAGTTTATCCCCTAGCGGGGGGGCCTACGAGCAGTACTTC
-	TRBJ2-7	TRBV5-1	-	CASSLDERVRRSPYEQYF	TGCGCCAGCAGCCTCGATGAAAGGGTGCGGAGGTCTCCCTACGAGCAGTACTTC
many	TRBJ1-2	TRBV19	-	CASSPLTGRDGYTF	TGTGCCAGTAGTCCTCTAACAGGGAGAGATGGCTACACCTTC
-	TRBJ2-7	TRBV30	-	CAWSVSQAYEQYF	TGTGCCTGGAGTGTTTCGCAGGCCTACGAGCAGTACTTC
-	TRBJ2-2	TRBV10-1	-	CSSSNTGEQFF	TGTTCCAGCTCAAACACCGGGGAGCAGTTTTTT
many	TRBJ1-5	TRBV15	TRBD1	CATSRAPGGVSNQPQHF	TGTGCCACCAGCAGAGCTCCAGGGGGCGTTAGCAATCAGCCCCAGCATTTT
-	TRBJ1-1	TRBV29-1	-	CSVERSTENVFF	TGCAGCGTTGAGAGGAGCACGGAAAATGTTTTCTTT
many	TRBJ1-1	TRBV20-1	-	CSAPPQGNTEAFF	TGCAGTGCTCCGCCCCAGGGGAACACTGAAGCTTTCTTT
few	TRBJ2-3	TRBV6-2/TRBV6-3	TRBD2	CASSYTSGDTQYF	TGTGCCAGCAGTTATACTAGCGGCGATACGCAGTATTTT
-	TRBJ1-2	TRBV20-1	-	CSVSLRNYGYTF	TGCAGTGTTTCCCTAAGGAACTATGGCTACACCTTC